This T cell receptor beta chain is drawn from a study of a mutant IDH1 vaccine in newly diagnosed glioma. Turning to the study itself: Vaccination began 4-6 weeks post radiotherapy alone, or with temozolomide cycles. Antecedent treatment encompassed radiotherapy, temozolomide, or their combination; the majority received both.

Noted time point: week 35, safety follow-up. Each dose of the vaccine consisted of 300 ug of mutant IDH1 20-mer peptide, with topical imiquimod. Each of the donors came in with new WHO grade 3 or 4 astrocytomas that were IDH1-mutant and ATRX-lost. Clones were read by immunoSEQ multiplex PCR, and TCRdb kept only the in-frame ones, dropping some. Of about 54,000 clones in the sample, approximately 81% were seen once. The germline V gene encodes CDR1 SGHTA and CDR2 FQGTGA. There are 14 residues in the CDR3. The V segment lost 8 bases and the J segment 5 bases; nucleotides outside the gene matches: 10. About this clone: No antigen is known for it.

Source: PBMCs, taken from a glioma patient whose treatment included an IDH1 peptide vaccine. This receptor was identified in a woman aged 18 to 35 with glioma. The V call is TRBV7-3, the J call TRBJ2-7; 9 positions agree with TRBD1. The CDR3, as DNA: TGTGCCAGCTCCCGGGCGGGACAGGGCCACGAGCAGTACTTC. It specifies CASSRAGQGHEQYF.